These 31 T cell receptor beta chains were all obtained from the same sample, sequenced in a study of T cells in Graves' hyperthyroidism and ophthalmopathy (dated by TCRdb to the late 2010s). To prepare the library, multiplex PCR was applied. The run used an Illumina HiSeq 2000. The TCR beta CDR3 regions were amplified from RNA transcripts. The TCR CDR3 was subjected to a first round of RT-PCR using the HTBI primer set and the Qiagen OneStep RT-PCR kit. TCRdb cleaned the public reads at Q25 with fastp, built clones with MiXCR and kept in-frame beta chains. Rows are unified per CDR3 protein, each entry keeping the most common DNA and genes. The sample table holds around 400,000 distinct CDR3 sequences, of which 15% to 17% were seen once. Roughly a quarter of the sample lies in the top ten. Material for sequencing was blood. These receptor sequences come from a woman aged 18-29 years with Graves' hyperthyroidism that later progressed to Graves' ophthalmopathy.

V is TRBV5-4 and J is TRBJ2-1, with 11 bases matching TRBD2. J was trimmed by 10 bases and V by 3 bases; bases with no gene match: 15. CDR1 is SGHNT and CDR2 is YYREEE in the germline V gene (reference sequence). CDR3 length: 17 amino acids. CDR3 residues: CASSSPFITSGSGEQFF. CDR3 DNA sequence: TGTGCCAGCAGCTCCCCTTTTATCACTAGCGGGAGTGGGGAGCAGTTCTTC.

The CDR3 sequence: CATSEPGQGPIFEQFF. CDR3 DNA sequence: TGTGCCACCAGTGAACCGGGACAGGGCCCTATTTTTGAGCAGTTCTTC. The chain employs TRBV24-1 and TRBJ2-1; 9 bases agree with TRBD1. The trim removed 4 bases at V and 9 bases at J, leaving 12 bases unmatched. The CDR3 sequence is 16 residues long. Germline V gene lookup returns CDR1 KGHDR and CDR2 SFDVKD.

This clonotype was seen a few times. At one of its ends the junction is not consistent with the germline gene, which may arise from a read error. This chain connects TRBV11-3 to TRBJ1-5; D is unclear. The V gene's germline CDR1 is SGHNT and CDR2 YENEEA. The CDR3 totals 12 residues. Written as DNA, the CDR3 is TGTGCCAGCAGCTTAAGGGATCAGCCCCTGCATTTT. This sequence encodes CASSLRDQPLHF.

The chain has TRBV29-1 and TRBJ2-7, with unresolved D. There are 11 residues in the CDR3. V lost 5 bases to trimming and J lost 1 base, with 6 bases between them. Germline loops: CDR1 SQVTM, CDR2 ANQGSEA. CDR3 protein: CSVRSSYEQYF. The CDR3 DNA sequence: TGCAGCGTTCGCAGTTCCTACGAGCAGTACTTC.

This clonotype appeared many times. This chain links TRBV29-1 with TRBJ2-7; 7 bases align to TRBD2. With V trimmed by 4 bases and J by 2 bases, 5 bases remained unmatched. Per the germline V gene, CDR1 is SQVTM and CDR2 is ANQGSEA. This CDR3 has 13 amino acids. The CDR3, as DNA: TGCAGCGTTGCACGGGGGGTAACCTACGAGCAGTACTTC. It codes for CSVARGVTYEQYF.

V and J are TRBV20-1 and TRBJ2-7; a possible D gene is TRBD1 (5 bases). Germline V gene sequence: CDR1 DFQATT, CDR2 SNEGSKA (reference sequence). CDR3 length: 13 amino acids. Deletions cut 0 bases from V and 2 bases from J, with 8 bases between. CDR3 sequence reads: CSAREGAAYEQYF. CDR3 DNA: TGCAGTGCTAGAGAAGGGGCGGCCTACGAGCAGTACTTC.

This clonotype was seen repeatedly, ten times or more. The gene calls are TRBV3-1 and TRBJ2-1, with 8 positions matching TRBD2. V was pared by 3 bases and J by 5 bases, with 12 bases of the junction left unmatched. Germline CDR1 LGHDT, CDR2 YNNKEL (reference sequence). The CDR3 extends over 17 amino acids. CDR3 protein: CASSHAAPGGKDNEQFF. The CDR3 DNA follows: TGTGCCAGCAGCCATGCCGCTCCGGGAGGGAAAGACAATGAGCAGTTCTTC.

This clonotype has at least ten counts. The gene calls are TRBV7-9 and TRBJ2-5; either TRBD1 or TRBD2 may supply D (5 bases each). Germline V gene lookup returns CDR1 SEHNR and CDR2 FQNEAQ (reference sequence). This CDR3 is 13 amino acids long. V dropped 0 bases and J dropped 7 bases, with 9 bases sitting between them. The CDR3 DNA reads as TGTGCCAGCAGCTTAGCGGGGGATGGGACCCAGTACTTC. This gives the protein CASSLAGDGTQYF.

This clonotype was seen ten or more times. The CDR3 sequence is CASSSRQGLRTNEKLFF. For the CDR3, the DNA is TGTGCCAGCAGTTCTCGACAGGGCCTTAGGACTAATGAAAAACTGTTTTTT. The V gene is TRBV27, the J gene TRBJ1-4; TRBD1 aligns across 7 bases. CDR3 length: 17 amino acids. Looked up from germline, CDR1 is MNHEY and CDR2 is SMNVEV (reference sequence). With 4 bases clipped from V and 2 bases from J, the junction kept 10 bases outside the gene matches.

The rearrangement joins TRBV29-1 to TRBJ2-3; D gene uncertain. This CDR3 has 16 residues. Germline V CDR1 and CDR2: SQVTM, ANQGSEA. The V end lost 2 bases, the J end lost 0 bases, and 15 bases lay between the germline ends. The CDR3 region is CSVELSAAPSTDTQYF. The CDR3 DNA follows: TGCAGCGTTGAACTGTCCGCCGCGCCCAGCACAGATACGCAGTATTTT.

This clonotype came up many times. The chain couples TRBV11-2 to TRBJ2-3; 8 bases are a match to TRBD1. The CDR3 has 14 amino acids. Germline V gene lookup returns CDR1 SGHAT and CDR2 FQNNGV. V dropped 4 bases and J dropped 3; count of bases not matched to a gene: 3. CDR3 loop: CASSSRQGTDTQYF. The CDR3 DNA reads TGTGCCAGCAGCTCGCGACAGGGGACAGATACGCAGTATTTT.

This clonotype was seen repeatedly, ten times or more. V usage is TRBV28 and J usage is TRBJ2-7; no clear D gene. This CDR3 spans 15 amino acids. Per the germline V gene, CDR1 is MDHEN and CDR2 is SYDVKM. Trimming pared 6 bases from V and 4 bases from J, leaving 19 bases between. CDR3 sequence: CASRQVETVAYEQYF. CDR3 in DNA: TGTGCCAGCAGGCAGGTCGAGACCGTCGCGTACGAGCAGTACTTC. Full variable domain (rest looked up from reference TRBV28 and TRBJ2-7): DVKVTQSSRYLVKRTGEKVFLECVQDMDHENMFWYRQDPGLGLRLIYFSYDVKMKEKGDIPEGYSVSREKKERFSLILESASTNQTSMYLCASRQVETVAYEQYFGPGTRLTVT.

This clonotype showed up just a few times. A junction end diverges from the germline sequence, so it may reflect a read error. The chain joins TRBV20-1 to TRBJ1-1; TRBD1 is a possible D gene (5 bases). The CDR3 has 14 residues. Germline loops: CDR1 DFQATT, CDR2 SNEGSKA (reference sequence). CDR3 nucleotide sequence: TGCAGTGCTAGCCCATCGACAGCGAACCCTGAAGCTTTCTTT. Translating it yields CSASPSTANPEAFF.

This clonotype was seen only a few times. The chain links TRBV6-1 to TRBJ2-2; TRBD2 aligns across 8 bases. Germline values: CDR1 MNHNS, CDR2 SASEGT. The CDR3 extends over 15 amino acids. Losses at the gene ends were 8 bases for V and 5 bases for J; bases not matched to a gene: 10. The CDR3 is CASGLLAEGTGELFF. Here the CDR3 DNA reads TGTGCCAGCGGCCTACTAGCGGAAGGGACCGGGGAGCTGTTTTTT.

A few counts support this clonotype. A much larger clonotype is one base distant, so this may be a read error. V and J are TRBV2 and TRBJ2-1; D is unclear. Trimming shortened V by 4 bases and J by 9 bases, and 4 bases separated the two germline ends. Per the germline V gene, CDR1 is SNHLY and CDR2 is FYNNEI. CDR3 length equals 10 residues. CDR3 nucleotide sequence: TGTGCCAGCAGTGGGTGTGAGCAGTTCTTC. Translating it yields CASSGCEQFF.

A few counts support this clonotype. The chain couples TRBV4-1 to TRBJ1-2, with D perhaps TRBD1 (5 bases). Trimming removed 1 base from V and 3 bases from J, with 6 bases in between. CDR3 length equals 13 residues. Germline CDR1 and CDR2: MGHRA and YSYEKL. CDR3 protein: CASSQGGYYGYTF. Written as DNA, the CDR3 is TGCGCCAGCAGCCAAGGGGGGTACTATGGCTACACCTTC.

This clonotype has just a few counts. The rearrangement uses TRBV7-9 and TRBJ1-2, with D possibly matching TRBD1 (6 bases). CDR1 is SEHNR and CDR2 is FQNEAQ in the germline V gene (reference sequence). V was trimmed by 3 bases and J by 5 bases, leaving 16 bases between them. CDR3 length: 15 residues. CDR3 sequence: CASSFRDTARYGYTF. The DNA for the CDR3 is TGTGCCAGCAGCTTTCGGGACACGGCACGGTATGGCTACACCTTC.

This clonotype was seen repeatedly, ten times or more. The genes are TRBV2 and TRBJ2-3; no clear D. The CDR3 is made up of 12 amino acids. Germline assignment: CDR1 SNHLY and CDR2 FYNNEI. V dropped 7 bases and J dropped 4 bases, with 9 bases sitting between them. The CDR3 DNA follows: TGTGCCAGCATATCCCTCCCAGATACGCAGTATTTT. It encodes CASISLPDTQYF.

This clonotype was found many times. The CDR3 nucleotides read TGCAGTGCTGGCTACAGAGACGCGCAGTACTTC. Protein product: CSAGYRDAQYF. The rearrangement uses TRBV20-1 and TRBJ2-7; D remains unclear. Per germline, CDR1 DFQATT and CDR2 SNEGSKA (reference sequence). V was clipped by 5 bases and J by 9 bases, with 14 bases between them. The CDR3 covers 11 residues.

This clonotype occurred many times. This chain uses TRBV27 with TRBJ1-2; TRBD1 is a possible D gene (5 bases). Trimming shortened V by 10 bases and J by 2 bases, and 26 bases separated the two germline ends. Looked up from germline, CDR1 is MNHEY and CDR2 is SMNVEV (reference sequence). The CDR3 extends over 17 amino acids. CDR3 in amino acids: CATSGASPGEINYGYTF. In DNA form, the CDR3 reads TGTGCCACCTCTGGTGCCAGCCCGGGGGAGATAAACTATGGCTACACCTTC.

This clonotype occurred a few times. This could be a read error, since a much larger clone is one nucleotide away. CDR3 sequence reads: CASSLASGRDKDTQYF. The CDR3 DNA is TGTGCCAGCAGTTTAGCCTCCGGTAGGGACAAAGATACGCAGTATTTT. V usage is TRBV28 and J usage is TRBJ2-3; tentative D call: TRBD1 (6 bases). There are 16 residues in the CDR3. V was shortened by 2 bases and J by 5 bases, with 17 bases between the two germline ends. Per germline, CDR1 MDHEN and CDR2 SYDVKM.

This clonotype has a handful of counts. V and J are TRBV7-9 and TRBJ2-2; 9 bases fit TRBD2. V was clipped by 2 bases and J by 9 bases; unmatched bases: 4. Germline-derived CDR1 and CDR2 are SEHNR and FQNEAQ (reference sequence). The CDR3 covers 14 residues. The CDR3 nucleotides are TGTGCCAGCAGCTTACCTAGCGGGATGCGGGAGCTGTTTTTT. Protein product: CASSLPSGMRELFF.

This clonotype appeared a few times. The chain has TRBV7-8 and TRBJ2-1, with unresolved D. V was cut by 2 bases and J by 5 bases, with 10 bases left in between. Looked up from germline, CDR1 is SGHVS and CDR2 is FQNEAQ. This CDR3 region has 14 residues. The CDR3 coding sequence is TGTGCCAGCAGCTTACAAGGGATCAACAATGAGCAGTTCTTC. As protein: CASSLQGINNEQFF.

This clonotype was seen repeatedly, ten times or more. The V gene is TRBV20-1, the J gene TRBJ2-1; the match to TRBD2 covers 7 bases. The CDR3 consists of 13 residues. The germline V gene has CDR1 DFQATT and CDR2 SNEGSKA (reference sequence). Losses at the gene ends were 4 bases for V and 9 bases for J; bases not matched to a gene: 9. DNA for the CDR3: TGCAGTGCTATAGGGCCGGGAGGAGGTGAGCAGTTCTTC. It yields the protein CSAIGPGGGEQFF.

This clonotype was seen many times. This chain connects TRBV7-9 to TRBJ1-1; D gene uncertain. The germline gives CDR1 SEHNR, CDR2 FQNEAQ (reference sequence). The CDR3 sequence is 14 residues long. Trimming removed 1 base at V and 1 base at J, with 7 bases between. The CDR3 DNA sequence: TGTGCCAGCAGCTTAGTACAGCAGAACACTGAAGCTTTCTTT. Protein product: CASSLVQQNTEAFF. Based on the CDR3 plus reference TRBV7-9 and TRBJ1-1, the full variable domain is DTGVSQNPRHKITKRGQNVTFRCDPISEHNRLYWYRQTLGQGPEFLTYFQNEAQLEKSRLLSDRFSAERPKGSFSTLEIQRTEQGDSAMYLCASSLVQQNTEAFFGQGTRLTVV.

This clonotype was counted ten times or more. This rearrangement joins TRBV5-1 to TRBJ2-1, with 9 bases aligning to TRBD2. Germline CDR1 and CDR2: SGHRS and YFSETQ. Trimming at V came to 4 bases and at J to 4 bases, leaving 9 bases not matched to a gene. The CDR3 sequence is 16 residues long. CDR3 nucleotides: TGCGCCAGCAGCCCCCGACTAGCGGAAAGATACAATGAGCAGTTCTTC. This encodes CASSPRLAERYNEQFF. Using reference TRBV5-1 and TRBJ2-1 for the parts outside the CDR3, the full variable domain is KAGVTQTPRYLIKTRGQQVTLSCSPISGHRSVSWYQQTPGQGLQFLFEYFSETQRNKGNFPGRFSGRQFSNSRSEMNVSTLELGDSALYLCASSPRLAERYNEQFFGPGTRLTVL.

The chain employs TRBV13 and TRBJ2-7; 9 bases fit TRBD1. Trimming at V came to 0 bases and at J to 3 bases, leaving 9 bases not matched to a gene. In germline, CDR1 is PRHDT, CDR2 FYEKMQ (reference sequence). The length of the CDR3 is 17 residues. CDR3 in amino acids: CASSLGREDRGHYEQYF. The CDR3 region has the DNA TGTGCCAGCAGCTTAGGCCGGGAGGACAGGGGACACTACGAGCAGTACTTC.

This clonotype was counted at least ten times. CDR3 in amino acids: CASSPILGGTDTQYF. Written as DNA, the CDR3 is TGTGCCAGCTCACCGATCTTAGGGGGCACAGATACGCAGTATTTT. The chain links TRBV18 to TRBJ2-3; tentatively, D is TRBD1 (5 bases). This CDR3 comprises 15 residues. Trimming removed 3 bases from V and 1 base from J, with 11 bases in between. Germline CDR1 is KGHSH and CDR2 is LQKENI.

The table lists this clonotype with a few counts. The chain links TRBV5-1 to TRBJ2-5; tentative D call: TRBD1 (5 bases). The CDR3 has 14 amino acids. The V gene's germline CDR1 is SGHRS and CDR2 YFSETQ. The V end was cut by 0 bases, the J end by 5 bases, with 11 bases between. Here the CDR3 reads CASSLVGAGETQYF. For the CDR3, the DNA is TGCGCCAGCAGCTTGGTTGGGGCTGGGGAGACCCAGTACTTC.

This clonotype appeared many times. This sequence joins TRBV28 and TRBJ2-7; 9 bases line up with TRBD2. CDR1 MDHEN and CDR2 SYDVKM come from the germline V gene. With 1 base clipped from V and 0 bases from J, the junction kept 10 bases outside the gene matches. The CDR3 runs to 18 residues. The chain's CDR3 is CASSLYSSGTVSSYEQYF. Here the CDR3 DNA reads TGTGCCAGCAGTTTATACTCTAGCGGGACTGTTAGCTCCTACGAGCAGTACTTC.

The rearrangement joins TRBV6-2 or TRBV6-3 to TRBJ2-1, with D perhaps matching TRBD2 (7 bases). From germline, CDR1 is MNHEY and CDR2 SVGEGT. V was shortened by 2 bases and J by 9 bases, with 14 bases between the two germline ends. The CDR3 consists of 14 residues. Written as DNA, the CDR3 is TGTGCCAGCAGTTACCCACAGGGCGGGAGTGAGCAGTTCTTC. This sequence encodes CASSYPQGGSEQFF.